The 26 T cell receptor beta chains reported below all come from one sample, sequenced in a study of graft-versus-host responses after intestinal transplantation listed by TCRdb under 2021. Receptor libraries were prepared by the immunoSEQ multiplex PCR assay. In TCRdb, the immuneACCESS table is reduced to in-frame sequences with V and J assigned. These tables do not hold every clone; where another copy was compared, an unresolved V gene accounts for under half, and the others remain unexplained. This sample has about 14,000 clones in its table, and more than 90% of those were observed once. Of the sample, roughly 0.7% is held by the ten largest clones. Sequencing used PBMCs, obtained 9 days after transplant. The receptors derive from a human patient who received an intestinal transplant, so some T cells may come from the graft donor.

The chain joins TRBV5-1 to TRBJ2-7; no firm D call. The CDR3 is made up of 14 amino acids. Germline V lookup: CDR1 SGHRS, CDR2 YFSETQ. V was pared by 1 base and J by 6 bases, with 14 bases between. As DNA, the CDR3 is TGCGCCAGCAGCTTGAACTCACCCCGGCGCGAGCAGTACTTC. Its protein product is CASSLNSPRREQYF.

The gene calls are TRBV7-3 and TRBJ2-5; 7 positions agree with TRBD2. TRBJ2-7 matches the DNA end more closely, so the J call is doubtful. The germline gives CDR1 SGHTA, CDR2 FQGTGA. This CDR3 has 15 residues. CDR3 nucleotides: TGTGCCAGCAGCTTAGGCCCCGGGACTATCTACGAGCAGTACTTC. Translating it yields CASSLGPGTIYEQYF.

The table lists this clone with a count of one. V and J are TRBV9 and TRBJ1-3; D not certain. Between the trimmed V and J ends, which lost 3 bases and 0 bases, there was a span of 7 bases. Germline lookup yields CDR1 SGDLS and CDR2 YYNGEE. The CDR3 consists of 14 residues. CDR3 coding DNA: TGTGCCAGCAGCGAATTCGGCTCTGGAAACACCATATATTTT. As protein: CASSEFGSGNTIYF.

CDR3 nucleotides: TGTGCCAGCAGCTTATACGGAGCCTACGAGCAGTACTTC. Amino acid sequence: CASSLYGAYEQYF. V usage is TRBV7-8 and J usage is TRBJ2-5; D remains ambiguous. With the DNA end fitting TRBJ2-7 better, the J assignment may be wrong. The CDR3 totals 13 residues. The germline CDR1 and CDR2 sequences are SGHVS and FQNEAQ.

The CDR3 sequence: CASSHRGAHNEQFF. Written as DNA, the CDR3 is TGTGCCAGCAGTCACAGGGGTGCGCACAATGAGCAGTTCTTC. This rearrangement joins TRBV2 to TRBJ2-1; 7 nucleotides line up with TRBD1. Germline values: CDR1 SNHLY, CDR2 FYNNEI. The CDR3 loop spans 14 amino acids. Trimming at V came to 5 bases and at J to 5 bases, leaving 6 bases not matched to a gene.

The chain carries TRBV28 and TRBJ2-3; the D call may be TRBD1 or TRBD2 (5 bases each). This CDR3 contains 11 residues. The germline V gene encodes CDR1 MDHEN and CDR2 SYDVKM. Trimming pared 6 bases from V and 14 bases from J, leaving 15 bases between. The CDR3 here is CASSPGTQGYF. CDR3 coding DNA: TGTGCCAGCAGCCCCGGGACCCAAGGGTATTTT. Filled out from reference TRBV28 and TRBJ2-3, the complete variable domain reads DVKVTQSSRYLVKRTGEKVFLECVQDMDHENMFWYRQDPGLGLRLIYFSYDVKMKEKGDIPEGYSVSREKKERFSLILESASTNQTSMYLCASSPGTQGYFGPGTRLTVL.

The gene calls are TRBV27 and TRBJ2-1; perhaps TRBD2 as D (6 bases). The V end was cut by 4 bases, the J end by 6 bases, with 13 bases between. Germline loops: CDR1 MNHEY, CDR2 SMNVEV (reference sequence). The CDR3 contains 14 residues. The CDR3 coding sequence is TGTGCCAGCAGTTCCCGGGACTGGTTCAATGAGCAGTTCTTC. Encoded protein: CASSSRDWFNEQFF.

The chain recombines TRBV28 with TRBJ1-1; no firm D call. Germline V gene data show CDR1 as MDHEN and CDR2 as SYDVKM. The ends were cut back, 10 bases at V and 0 bases at J, with 15 bases in the middle. The CDR3 runs to 14 residues. The CDR3 coding sequence is TGTGCCACCGGAGACCGGGTGCTGAACACTGAAGCTTTCTTT. It is translated as CATGDRVLNTEAFF.

The chain combines TRBV11-2 with TRBJ2-7, with a tentative D call TRBD2 (5 bases). The V end was cut by 6 bases, the J end by 1 base, with 7 bases between. The CDR3 is 12 amino acids. Germline CDR1 is SGHAT and CDR2 is FQNNGV. The CDR3 DNA reads as TGTGCCAGCAGGACGGGATCCTACGAGCAGTACTTC. Its protein product is CASRTGSYEQYF. Full variable domain (rest looked up from reference TRBV11-2 and TRBJ2-7): EAGVAQSPRYKIIEKRQSVAFWCNPISGHATLYWYQQILGQGPKLLIQFQNNGVVDDSQLPKDRFSAERLKGVDSTLKIQPAKLEDSAVYLCASRTGSYEQYFGPGTRLTVT.

The V gene is TRBV7-9, the J gene TRBJ1-1; D remains ambiguous. CDR3 length: 15 residues. V was trimmed by 2 bases and J by 0 bases, leaving 10 bases between them. CDR1 is SEHNR and CDR2 is FQNEAQ in the germline V gene (reference sequence). The CDR3 region has the DNA TGTGCCAGCAGCTTAAAAGGGCCGATGAACACTGAAGCTTTCTTT. It translates to CASSLKGPMNTEAFF.

V and J are TRBV28 and TRBJ2-3; 8 bases fit TRBD2. Germline CDR1 and CDR2: MDHEN and SYDVKM. V shed 4 bases and J 2 bases; nucleotides not matched to a gene: 17. This CDR3 comprises 19 residues. CDR3 nucleotide sequence: TGTGCCAGCAGTTACCCAGTACTGACTAGCGCGATAACCACAGATACGCAGTATTTT. Amino acid sequence: CASSYPVLTSAITTDTQYF.

The table lists this clone with a count of one. This chain connects TRBV7-9 to TRBJ2-3; D remains ambiguous. V was shortened by 5 bases and J by 0 bases, with 18 bases between the two germline ends. Germline-derived CDR1 and CDR2 are SEHNR and FQNEAQ (reference sequence). The CDR3 is 17 residues long. This CDR3 reads CASSPPPQYSSTDTQYF. CDR3 bases: TGTGCCAGCAGCCCCCCCCCGCAGTACTCTAGCACAGATACGCAGTATTTT.

This clone was counted once. The chain joins TRBV19 to TRBJ2-7; D is ambiguous. This CDR3 spans 13 amino acids. Deletions cut 5 bases from V and 0 bases from J, with 8 bases between. Germline V gene data show CDR1 as LNHDA and CDR2 as SQIVND (reference sequence). The CDR3 loop reads CASSPGSSYEQYF. CDR3 sequence (DNA): TGTGCCAGTAGTCCCGGAAGCTCCTACGAGCAGTACTTC. Variable domain in full (rest from reference TRBV19 and TRBJ2-7): DGGITQSPKYLFRKEGQNVTLSCEQNLNHDAMYWYRQDPGQGLRLIYYSQIVNDFQKGDIAEGYSVSREKKESFPLTVTSAQKNPTAFYLCASSPGSSYEQYFGPGTRLTVT.

V and J are TRBV7-9 and TRBJ1-1; D may be TRBD1 (6 bases). Trimming pared 5 bases from V and 2 bases from J, leaving 18 bases between. Germline V gene lookup returns CDR1 SEHNR and CDR2 FQNEAQ (reference sequence). The CDR3 is 16 amino acids. CDR3 amino acids: CASSPRTALGNTEAFF. The CDR3 nucleotides read TGTGCCAGCAGCCCCAGGACAGCCCTTGGCAACACTGAAGCTTTCTTT.

The chain employs TRBV6-5 and TRBJ2-5, with 7 bases identical to TRBD1. The trim removed 2 bases at V and 3 bases at J, leaving 3 bases unmatched. There are 14 residues in the CDR3. In germline, CDR1 is MNHEY, CDR2 SVGAGI. The CDR3 here is CASSYIGQEETQYF. The CDR3 DNA sequence: TGTGCCAGCAGTTACATCGGACAGGAAGAGACCCAGTACTTC.

V gene TRBV27 combines with J gene TRBJ2-6, with TRBD1 identical over 12 bases. CDR3 length equals 22 residues. Germline values: CDR1 MNHEY, CDR2 SMNVEV (reference sequence). V trimming: 4 bases; J trimming: 3 bases; junction bases outside the gene matches: 19. The CDR3 DNA reads TGTGCCAGCAGTTCCTCCGAGGGGACAGGGGGCATGAAATACTATGGGGCCAACGTCCTGACTTTC. It is translated as CASSSSEGTGGMKYYGANVLTF.

The rearrangement joins TRBV4-1 to TRBJ1-1, with TRBD1 matching 7 bases. Germline V gene sequence: CDR1 MGHRA, CDR2 YSYEKL. With 2 bases clipped from V and 5 bases from J, the junction kept 5 bases outside the gene matches. The CDR3 runs to 14 residues. The CDR3 DNA reads TGCGCCAGCAGCCAATTCCAGGGGGGAACTGAAGCTTTCTTT. Protein: CASSQFQGGTEAFF.

J is TRBJ2-1 and V is TRBV5-1, with 9 nucleotides matching TRBD2. The CDR3 spans 17 residues. Germline-derived CDR1 and CDR2 are SGHRS and YFSETQ. Trimming took 4 bases from V and 2 from J; bases not matched to a gene: 10. The CDR3: CASSALPGLATYNEQFF. CDR3 DNA sequence: TGCGCCAGCAGCGCCCTACCGGGACTAGCAACCTACAATGAGCAGTTCTTC.

This clone was found a few times. The rearrangement links TRBV28 to TRBJ2-7; unclear D gene. The CDR3 consists of 13 residues. V was shortened by 3 bases and J by 6 bases, with 12 bases between the two germline ends. CDR1 and CDR2 (germline): MDHEN, SYDVKM. DNA for the CDR3: TGTGCCAGCAGTTTCAGTATAACGGCCGAGCAGTACTTC. Protein: CASSFSITAEQYF.

This chain uses TRBV7-6 with TRBJ2-7, with TRBD2 matching 9 bases. Trimming at V came to 3 bases and at J to 4 bases, leaving 7 bases not matched to a gene. This CDR3 has 15 amino acids. From germline, CDR1 is SGHVS and CDR2 FNYEAQ. CDR3 region: CASSFEAGGSYEQYF. The CDR3, as DNA: TGTGCCAGCAGCTTCGAGGCGGGAGGGAGTTACGAGCAGTACTTC. The variable domain in full, completed from reference TRBV7-6 and TRBJ2-7, reads GAGVSQSPRYKVTKRGQDVALRCDPISGHVSLYWYRQALGQGPEFLTYFNYEAQQDKSGLPNDRFSAERPEGSISTLTIQRTEQRDSAMYRCASSFEAGGSYEQYFGPGTRLTVT.

The V gene is TRBV11-2, the J gene TRBJ2-1; D is uncertain. The CDR3 runs to 12 residues. Germline values: CDR1 SGHAT, CDR2 FQNNGV. The V and J ends lost 4 bases and 3 bases respectively, with 4 bases between them. The CDR3 DNA reads as TGTGCCAGCAGCTCCGTCTACAATGAGCAGTTCTTC. Translated, it gives CASSSVYNEQFF.

Here the CDR3 DNA reads TGTGCCAGCAGCTTGGATGGGGATACAGATACGCAGTATTTT. This sequence encodes CASSLDGDTDTQYF. The chain links TRBV7-3 to TRBJ2-3; D gene unclear. Trimming shortened V by 3 bases and J by 3 bases, and 10 bases separated the two germline ends. CDR1 is SGHTA, CDR2 FQGTGA, per germline. This CDR3 region has 14 residues.

V usage is TRBV5-6 and J usage is TRBJ1-1, with D possibly matching TRBD1 (6 bases). CDR1 SGHDT and CDR2 YYEEEE come from the germline V gene. Trimming cost V 4 bases and J 5 bases, with 15 bases left between them. The CDR3 contains 14 residues. The CDR3 nucleotides read TGTGCCAGCAGCCCATGGGGGGGGCTGACTGAAGCTTTCTTT. Translation gives CASSPWGGLTEAFF.

The rearrangement uses TRBV28 and TRBJ2-3; D may be TRBD2 (6 bases). The V end lost 2 bases, the J end lost 6 bases, and 18 bases lay between the germline ends. Germline V lookup: CDR1 MDHEN, CDR2 SYDVKM. This CDR3 is 16 amino acids long. CDR3 protein: CASSLRGREYTDTQYF. The CDR3 DNA follows: TGTGCCAGCAGTTTAAGGGGACGGGAGTATACTGATACGCAGTATTTT.

A remark on this clone: Compared with germline, one end of the junction differs, possibly owing to a read error. Here the CDR3 DNA reads TGTACCAGCAGCCCCCGGGTGTTGGGGAACTATGGCTACACCTTC. It encodes CTSSPRVLGNYGYTF. J is TRBJ1-2 and V is TRBV7-6; D gene uncertain. CDR1 SGHVS and CDR2 FNYEAQ come from the germline V gene. This CDR3 spans 15 amino acids.

The chain employs TRBV5-1 and TRBJ1-1; D is undetermined. Germline CDR1 and CDR2: SGHRS and YFSETQ. V lost 2 bases and J lost 1, with 9 bases in between. This CDR3 has 14 amino acids. The DNA for the CDR3 is TGCGCCAGCAGCTTTGAATGCCCGAACACTGAAGCTTTCTTT. Residues: CASSFECPNTEAFF.